This TCR beta chain was recorded in a study of T-cell memory formation after mild COVID-19. A few counts support this clonotype. The CDR3 totals 15 residues. CDR1 is LGHDT and CDR2 is YNNKEL in the germline V gene (reference sequence). V was trimmed by 4 bases and J by 2 bases, leaving 13 bases between them. TCRdb passed the 5' RACE reads through MiXCR, listing each CDR3 protein once. The sample lists 170,000 or so distinct CDR3 sequences, about 20% occurring once. Sequenced material: PBMCs or a T cell subset sorted from them (not recorded which). This receptor was obtained from an adult woman who had mild COVID-19 (a few samples of this study predate the infection). Cell type and time point are not known. The gene calls are TRBV3-1 and TRBJ2-3; no definite D call. The CDR3 is CASSPRAINTDTQYF. The CDR3 bases are TGTGCCAGCAGCCCCCGGGCGATTAACACAGATACGCAGTATTTT.